A single sample gave rise to the 2 T cell receptor beta chains below, sequenced in a study of blood T cell repertoires in COVID-19. TCRdb keeps only in-frame clones here, not all; method: immunoSEQ multiplex PCR. The data show roughly 300,000 clones, around four fifths seen once. Sequences were obtained from peripheral blood. Receptor source: a woman aged 45-60 years who had recovered from COVID-19.

The gene calls are TRBV5-4 and TRBJ2-2; 7 nucleotides align to TRBD2. The germline V gene encodes CDR1 SGHNT and CDR2 YYREEE (reference sequence). Trimming at V came to 7 bases and at J to 1 base, leaving 7 bases not matched to a gene. CDR3 length: 15 residues. In DNA form, the CDR3 reads TGTGCCAGCCGGGGAGGGCCAGGGAACACCGGGGAGCTGTTTTTT. It yields the protein CASRGGPGNTGELFF.

The DNA for the CDR3 is TGTGCCAGCTCACCAATTAGCGGGGGCACAGATACGCAGTATTTT. Translating it yields CASSPISGGTDTQYF. The V gene is TRBV18, the J gene TRBJ2-3, with TRBD2 matching 8 bases. The J segment lost 1 base and the V segment lost 2 bases, leaving 2 bases of the junction unmatched. The CDR3 has 15 amino acids. Per germline, CDR1 KGHSH and CDR2 LQKENI. Filled out from reference TRBV18 and TRBJ2-3, the complete variable domain reads NAGVMQNPRHLVRRRGQEARLRCSPMKGHSHVYWYRQLPEEGLKFMVYLQKENIIDESGMPKERFSAEFPKEGPSILRIQQVVRGDSAAYFCASSPISGGTDTQYFGPGTRLTVL.